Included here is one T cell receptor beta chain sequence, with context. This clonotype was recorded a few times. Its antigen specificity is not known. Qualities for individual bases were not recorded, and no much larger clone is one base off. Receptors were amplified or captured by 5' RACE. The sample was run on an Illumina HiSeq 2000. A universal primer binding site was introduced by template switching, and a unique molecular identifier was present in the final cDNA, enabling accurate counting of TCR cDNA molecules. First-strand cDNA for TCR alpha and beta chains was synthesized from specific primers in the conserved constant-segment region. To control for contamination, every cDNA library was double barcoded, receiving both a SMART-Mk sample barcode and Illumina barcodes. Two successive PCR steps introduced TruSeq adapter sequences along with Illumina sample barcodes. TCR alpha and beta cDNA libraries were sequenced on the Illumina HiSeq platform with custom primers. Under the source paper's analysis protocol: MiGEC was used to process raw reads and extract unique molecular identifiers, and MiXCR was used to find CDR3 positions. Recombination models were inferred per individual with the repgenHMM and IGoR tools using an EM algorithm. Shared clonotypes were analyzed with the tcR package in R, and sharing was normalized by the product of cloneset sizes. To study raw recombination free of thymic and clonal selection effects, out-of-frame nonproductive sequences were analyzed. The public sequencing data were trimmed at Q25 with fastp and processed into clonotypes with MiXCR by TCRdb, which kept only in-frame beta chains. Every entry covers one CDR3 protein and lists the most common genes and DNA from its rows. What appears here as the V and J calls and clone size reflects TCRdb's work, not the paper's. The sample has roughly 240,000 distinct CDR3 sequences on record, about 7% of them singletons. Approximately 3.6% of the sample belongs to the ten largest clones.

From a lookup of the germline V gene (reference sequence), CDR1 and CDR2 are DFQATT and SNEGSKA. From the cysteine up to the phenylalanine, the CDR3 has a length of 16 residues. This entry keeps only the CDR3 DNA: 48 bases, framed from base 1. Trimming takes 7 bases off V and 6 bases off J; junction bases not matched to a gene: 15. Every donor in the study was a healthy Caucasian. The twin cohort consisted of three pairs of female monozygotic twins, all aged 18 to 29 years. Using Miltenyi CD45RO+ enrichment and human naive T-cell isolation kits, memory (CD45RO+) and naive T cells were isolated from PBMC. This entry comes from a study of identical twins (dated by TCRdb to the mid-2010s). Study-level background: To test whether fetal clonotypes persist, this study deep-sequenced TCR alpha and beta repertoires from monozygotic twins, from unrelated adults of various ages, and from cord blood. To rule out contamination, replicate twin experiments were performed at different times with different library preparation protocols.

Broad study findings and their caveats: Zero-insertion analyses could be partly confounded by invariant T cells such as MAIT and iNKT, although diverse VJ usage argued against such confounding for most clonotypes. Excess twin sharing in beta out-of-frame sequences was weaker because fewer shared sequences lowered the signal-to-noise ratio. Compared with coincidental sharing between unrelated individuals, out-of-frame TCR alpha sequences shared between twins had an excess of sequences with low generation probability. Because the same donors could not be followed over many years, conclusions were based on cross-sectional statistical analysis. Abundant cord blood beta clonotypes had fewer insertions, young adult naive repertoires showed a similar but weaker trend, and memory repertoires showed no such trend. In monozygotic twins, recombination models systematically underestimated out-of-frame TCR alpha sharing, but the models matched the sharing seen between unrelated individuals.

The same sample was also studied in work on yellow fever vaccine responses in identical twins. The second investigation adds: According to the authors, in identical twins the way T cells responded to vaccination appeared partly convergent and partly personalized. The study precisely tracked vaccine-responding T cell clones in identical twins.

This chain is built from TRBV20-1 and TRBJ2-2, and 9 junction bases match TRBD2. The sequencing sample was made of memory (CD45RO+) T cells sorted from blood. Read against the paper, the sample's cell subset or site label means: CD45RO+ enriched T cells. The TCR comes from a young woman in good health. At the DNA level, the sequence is TGCAGTGTATTCGCCGAATTAGCGGGGGAGGCCGGGGAGCTGTTTTTT. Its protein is CSVFAELAGEAGELFF.